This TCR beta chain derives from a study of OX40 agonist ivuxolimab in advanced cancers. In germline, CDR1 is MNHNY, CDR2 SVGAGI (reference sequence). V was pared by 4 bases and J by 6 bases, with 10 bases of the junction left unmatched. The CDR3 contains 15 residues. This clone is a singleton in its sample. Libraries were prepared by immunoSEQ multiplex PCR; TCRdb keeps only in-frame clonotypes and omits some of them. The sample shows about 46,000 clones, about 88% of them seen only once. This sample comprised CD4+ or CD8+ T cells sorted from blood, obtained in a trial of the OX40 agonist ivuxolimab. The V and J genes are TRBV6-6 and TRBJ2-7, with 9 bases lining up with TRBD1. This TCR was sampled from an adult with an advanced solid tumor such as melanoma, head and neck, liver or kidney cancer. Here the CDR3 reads CASSSVRDRVSEQYF. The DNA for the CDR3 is TGTGCCAGCAGTTCCGTCCGGGACAGGGTCTCCGAGCAGTACTTC.